What follows are 10 T cell receptor beta chains derived from one specimen sequenced in a study of naive and memory T cell subsets. Regarding the study as a whole: Naive repertoires, especially CD8, held a few larger clonotypes, possibly memory cells re-expressing CD45RA.

These TCRs are of unknown antigen specificity. An equimolar mix of two oligonucleotides served as the beta constant-region primer for TRBC1 and TRBC2. Ligated cDNA was amplified by four rounds of PCR with nested alpha and beta constant-region primers and SP2. TCRdb called the UMI-ligation and nested PCR reads again in MiXCR, with one record for every CDR3 protein. The sample carries around 140,000 distinct CDR3 sequences, under 25% recorded once. The sample comprised naive CD4+ T cells from blood. Every receptor here comes from a human donor in good health.

The chain is built from TRBV6-2 or TRBV6-3 and TRBJ2-7; 7 bases match TRBD1. CDR1 and CDR2 from the germline V gene are MNHEY and SVGEGT. This CDR3 spans 14 amino acids. V was clipped by 6 bases and J by 3 bases; unmatched bases: 8. Written as DNA, the CDR3 is TGTGCCAGCAGGATCGGGACAGCCAACTACGAGCAGTACTTC. Translating gives CASRIGTANYEQYF.

Ten or more counts support this clonotype. The chain carries TRBV6-5 and TRBJ2-5; TRBD2 aligns across 8 bases. CDR3 length: 15 residues. V dropped 6 bases and J dropped 2; count of bases not matched to a gene: 8. Germline V CDR1 and CDR2: MNHEY, SVGAGI. Here the CDR3 DNA reads TGTGCCAGCAGAAAAGCGGGAGTAGGTCAAGAGACCCAGTACTTC. It codes for CASRKAGVGQETQYF.

This clonotype was seen a handful of times. The gene calls are TRBV11-2 and TRBJ1-2; D gene ambiguous. This CDR3 region has 15 residues. Trimming took off 1 base at V and 4 bases at J, with 13 bases between the two ends. Per the germline V gene, CDR1 is SGHAT and CDR2 is FQNNGV. CDR3 loop: CASSLGRGFSYGYTF. The CDR3 DNA is TGTGCCAGCAGCTTAGGACGGGGTTTTAGCTATGGCTACACCTTC.

This clonotype appeared many times. V usage is TRBV5-8 and J usage is TRBJ1-2; possibly TRBD1 for D (5 bases). Germline CDR1 SGHTS, CDR2 YDEGEE. V was shortened by 4 bases and J by 7 bases, with 23 bases between the two germline ends. This CDR3 has 16 amino acids. The CDR3 here is CASSPKDKSSRGGYTF. In nucleotides, the CDR3 is TGTGCCAGCAGCCCGAAGGACAAATCATCTCGGGGTGGCTACACCTTC.

In its sample, this clonotype was seen a few times. CDR3 sequence reads: CASRPYGPEVAKNIQYF. The CDR3 bases are TGTGCCAGCAGACCTTATGGGCCAGAAGTAGCCAAAAACATTCAGTACTTC. The chain carries TRBV28 and TRBJ2-4; D is unresolved. The CDR3 length is 17 residues. Germline CDR1 reads MDHEN; CDR2 reads SYDVKM. Trimming removed 6 bases from V and 0 bases from J, with 18 bases in between.

This chain links TRBV6-6 with TRBJ2-7; possible D gene TRBD2, 6 bases. Germline loops: CDR1 MNHNY, CDR2 SVGAGI (reference sequence). This CDR3 has 14 amino acids. Trimming cost V 0 bases and J 5 bases, with 11 bases left between them. CDR3 in amino acids: CASSYSPGTHEQYF. DNA of the CDR3: TGTGCCAGCAGTTACTCGCCCGGGACTCACGAGCAGTACTTC.

CDR3 DNA: TGCAGCGTGGAGTTCCGGGACAGCTTTTTCTATGGCTACACCTTC. This gives the protein CSVEFRDSFFYGYTF. The J gene is TRBJ1-2, the V gene TRBV29-1, with 7 bases lining up with TRBD1. This CDR3 comprises 15 residues. Per the germline V gene, CDR1 is SQVTM and CDR2 is ANQGSEA. V was clipped by 6 bases and J by 4 bases; unmatched bases: 14.

This clonotype has a handful of counts. This chain uses TRBV6-5 with TRBJ1-1, with 9 positions matching TRBD1. This CDR3 spans 14 amino acids. Germline V lookup: CDR1 MNHEY, CDR2 SVGAGI. Trimming at V came to 6 bases and at J to 3 bases, leaving 5 bases not matched to a gene. The CDR3 nucleotides are TGTGCCAGCAGGGGCCGGGACAGGGACACTGAAGCTTTCTTT. It yields the protein CASRGRDRDTEAFF.

The rearrangement joins TRBV28 to TRBJ2-7; 10 bases map to TRBD1. The CDR3 consists of 15 residues. V was pared by 5 bases and J by 5 bases, with 9 bases of the junction left unmatched. Germline values: CDR1 MDHEN, CDR2 SYDVKM. This CDR3 reads CASSTQDRGFDEQYF. DNA of the CDR3: TGTGCCAGCAGTACTCAGGACAGGGGGTTCGACGAGCAGTACTTC.

The V call is TRBV15, the J call TRBJ2-7; the match to TRBD1 covers 8 bases. Germline values: CDR1 LNHNV, CDR2 YYDKDF (reference sequence). The CDR3 consists of 14 residues. J gave up 6 bases and V 3 bases, and 7 bases lay outside the gene matches. The CDR3 DNA follows: TGTGCCACCAGCAGGACGGACAGGGTTAGCGAGCAGTACTTC. The encoded protein is CATSRTDRVSEQYF.